The 5 T cell receptor beta chains listed next were all sequenced from one sample in a study of shared clonotypes between healthy human individuals (dated by TCRdb to about 2020). The protocol used for the library was the immunoSEQ multiplex PCR assay. What TCRdb holds here is the immuneACCESS table cut down to in-frame rearrangements. Part of the clones is not present; checked against another copy, under half of the missing clones reflect an unresolved V gene, and the others are unexplained. The sample records just over 2,000,000 clones, 85% to 95% of which are singletons. Of the sample, more than 0.1% is held by the ten largest clones. The specimen was naive CD4+ T cells sorted from blood. The cell subset or site label, as the study defines it: CD45RA+ positively selected. These receptors came from a man younger than 35 in good health.

As regards this clone: The sample carries other DNA sequences with the same CDR3. The rearrangement joins TRBV28 to TRBJ2-5; 7 bases line up with TRBD1. Germline-derived CDR1 and CDR2 are MDHEN and SYDVKM. V trimming: 6 bases; J trimming: 5 bases; junction bases outside the gene matches: 3. This CDR3 contains 12 residues. The CDR3 coding sequence is TGTGCCAGCAGGGCAGGGGGTGAGACCCAGTACTTC. Its translation: CASRAGGETQYF.

The J gene is TRBJ2-7, the V gene TRBV11-2, with D unclear. This CDR3 has 13 amino acids. CDR1 SGHAT and CDR2 FQNNGV come from the germline V gene. Trimming cost V 1 base and J 4 bases, with 8 bases left between them. CDR3 protein: CASSLARPYEQYF. In DNA, the CDR3 is TGTGCCAGCAGCTTAGCTAGACCTTACGAGCAGTACTTC.

The chain has TRBV29-1 and TRBJ1-1; D unresolved. CDR3 size: 12 residues. Trimming cost V 3 bases and J 1 base, with 6 bases left between them. CDR1 and CDR2 (germline): SQVTM, ANQGSEA. The CDR3 DNA is TGCAGCGTTGATGTGACGAACACTGAAGCTTTCTTT. Its translation: CSVDVTNTEAFF. The variable domain in full, completed from reference TRBV29-1 and TRBJ1-1, reads SAVISQKPSRDICQRGTSLTIQCQVDSQVTMMFWYRQQPGQSLTLIATANQGSEATYESGFVIDKFPISRPNLTFSTLTVSNMSPEDSSIYLCSVDVTNTEAFFGQGTRLTVV.

This rearrangement joins TRBV15 to TRBJ2-2; 10 bases are shared with TRBD2. The CDR3 is 16 residues long. Germline CDR1 and CDR2: LNHNV and YYDKDF (reference sequence). V lost 2 bases, J lost 5 bases, and 5 bases stayed unmatched. The CDR3 protein is CATSRSLAGVTGELFF. The CDR3 region has the DNA TGTGCCACCAGCAGATCGCTAGCGGGAGTAACCGGGGAGCTGTTTTTT. Filled out from reference TRBV15 and TRBJ2-2, the complete variable domain reads DAMVIQNPRYQVTQFGKPVTLSCSQTLNHNVMYWYQQKSSQAPKLLFHYYDKDFNNEADTPDNFQSRRPNTSFCFLDIRSPGLGDTAMYLCATSRSLAGVTGELFFGEGSRLTVL.

The chain joins TRBV6-6 to TRBJ2-1; D remains unclear. CDR3 length: 16 amino acids. CDR1 is MNHNY, CDR2 SVGAGI, per germline (reference sequence). Trimming shortened V by 6 bases and J by 2 bases, and 17 bases separated the two germline ends. The CDR3 loop reads CASSPAQTITYNEQFF. The CDR3 nucleotides read TGTGCCAGCAGCCCTGCCCAAACGATCACCTACAATGAGCAGTTCTTC.